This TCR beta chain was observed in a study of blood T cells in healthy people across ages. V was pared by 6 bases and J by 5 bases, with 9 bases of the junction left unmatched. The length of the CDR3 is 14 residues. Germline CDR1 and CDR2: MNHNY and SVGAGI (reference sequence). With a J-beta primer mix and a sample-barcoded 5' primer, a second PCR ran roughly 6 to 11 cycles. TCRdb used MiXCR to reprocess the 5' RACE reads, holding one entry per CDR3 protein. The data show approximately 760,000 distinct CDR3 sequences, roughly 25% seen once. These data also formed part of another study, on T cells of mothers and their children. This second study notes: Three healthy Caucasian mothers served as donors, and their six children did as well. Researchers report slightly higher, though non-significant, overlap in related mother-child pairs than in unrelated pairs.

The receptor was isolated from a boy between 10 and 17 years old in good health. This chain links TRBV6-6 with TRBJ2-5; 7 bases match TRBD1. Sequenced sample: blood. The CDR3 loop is CASREEGGRETQYF. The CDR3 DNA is TGTGCCAGCAGGGAAGAAGGGGGCAGGGAGACCCAGTACTTC.